The 32 T cell receptor beta chains in this list originate from one sample, sequenced in a study of early T cells in non-severe SARS-CoV-2 infection. TCRdb ran MiXCR on the 5' RACE reads and lists one entry per CDR3 protein. The sample gives 50,000 to 75,000 distinct CDR3 sequences, approximately 9.2% of which show up once; roughly an eighth is in the top ten. Source: whole blood, taken at baseline. The receptors come from an adult who was a healthcare worker with PCR-confirmed SARS-CoV-2 infection or an uninfected control (not recorded which).

The chain links TRBV5-1 to TRBJ1-1; D gene unclear. The CDR3 length is 14 residues. Trimming pared 3 bases from V and 5 bases from J, leaving 14 bases between. The germline V gene encodes CDR1 SGHRS and CDR2 YFSETQ. As DNA, the CDR3 is TGCGCCAGCAGCTCTCAGCAAGGGCTGACTGAAGCTTTCTTT. Its protein is CASSSQQGLTEAFF.

This clonotype was seen only a few times. The chain couples TRBV5-1 to TRBJ2-7; D is uncertain. Between the trimmed V and J ends, which lost 3 bases and 2 bases, there was a span of 15 bases. Germline V gives CDR1 SGHRS, CDR2 YFSETQ. The length of the CDR3 is 15 residues. CDR3 coding DNA: TGCGCCAGCAGCTATGGAACCGACATAACCTACGAGCAGTACTTC. Translation gives CASSYGTDITYEQYF.

This clonotype has more than one count but fewer than ten. This chain uses TRBV20-1 with TRBJ1-5, with 9 positions matching TRBD1. Per the germline V gene, CDR1 is DFQATT and CDR2 is SNEGSKA (reference sequence). The V gene end was trimmed by 3 bases and the J gene end by 5 bases; junction bases not matched to a gene: 5. This CDR3 region has 14 residues. The CDR3 loop reads CSASETGGDQPQHF. As DNA, the CDR3 is TGCAGTGCTAGTGAAACAGGGGGCGATCAGCCCCAGCATTTT.

This rearrangement joins TRBV5-4 to TRBJ1-1; the D is unclear. V lost 5 bases, J lost 0 bases, and 14 bases lay in between. CDR1 is SGHNT, CDR2 YYREEE, per germline (reference sequence). CDR3 length equals 15 residues. The CDR3 DNA is TGTGCCAGCAGGCCCGGACTGGGTATGAACACTGAAGCTTTCTTT. This encodes CASRPGLGMNTEAFF.

This clonotype has only a few counts. This chain joins TRBV4-3 and TRBJ2-3; TRBD2 matches 7 bases. The germline V gene encodes CDR1 LGHNA and CDR2 YSLEER. V lost 6 bases, J lost 6 bases, and 6 bases stayed unmatched. The CDR3 totals 13 residues. The CDR3 loop is CASRPAGADTQYF. The CDR3 nucleotides are TGCGCCAGCAGGCCCGCGGGAGCCGATACGCAGTATTTT.

J is TRBJ2-1 and V is TRBV2; 9 nucleotides agree with TRBD2. CDR3 size: 15 residues. V gave up 3 bases and J gave up 5 bases; unmatched junction bases: 5. CDR1 and CDR2 (germline): SNHLY, FYNNEI. The CDR3 DNA reads as TGTGCCAGCAGTGATAGGGCTAGCGGGAACAATGAGCAGTTCTTC. Translating gives CASSDRASGNNEQFF.

There are a few counts of this clonotype. The gene calls are TRBV2 and TRBJ2-3, with 14 positions matching TRBD2. V gave up 4 bases and J gave up 6 bases; unmatched junction bases: 3. The V gene's germline CDR1 is SNHLY and CDR2 FYNNEI. The CDR3 runs 15 residues. The CDR3 nucleotides are TGTGCCAGCAGTGGACGACTAGCGGGAGGGGATACGCAGTATTTT. Translating gives CASSGRLAGGDTQYF.

This clonotype was found many times. V and J are TRBV7-9 and TRBJ1-3, with a weak D call TRBD1 (6 bases). CDR3 length equals 15 residues. Looked up from germline, CDR1 is SEHNR and CDR2 is FQNEAQ (reference sequence). Trimming shortened V by 3 bases and J by 7 bases, and 16 bases separated the two germline ends. CDR3 nucleotide sequence: TGTGCCAGCAGCTTTTCCTGGACAGAGCTGAACACCATATATTTT. This translates into CASSFSWTELNTIYF. The full variable domain, with the rest looked up from reference TRBV7-9 and TRBJ1-3, is DTGVSQNPRHKITKRGQNVTFRCDPISEHNRLYWYRQTLGQGPEFLTYFQNEAQLEKSRLLSDRFSAERPKGSFSTLEIQRTEQGDSAMYLCASSFSWTELNTIYFGEGSWLTVV.

This clonotype was counted a few times. The chain joins TRBV11-2 to TRBJ1-1; TRBD1 aligns across 12 bases. Germline assignment: CDR1 SGHAT and CDR2 FQNNGV. This CDR3 comprises 19 residues. The V gene end was trimmed by 3 bases and the J gene end by 1 base; junction bases not matched to a gene: 12. CDR3 loop: CASSLTGQGARRGNTEAFF. CDR3 nucleotides: TGTGCCAGCAGCTTGACGGGACAGGGGGCGCGCCGGGGGAACACTGAAGCTTTCTTT. The variable domain in full, completed from reference TRBV11-2 and TRBJ1-1, reads EAGVAQSPRYKIIEKRQSVAFWCNPISGHATLYWYQQILGQGPKLLIQFQNNGVVDDSQLPKDRFSAERLKGVDSTLKIQPAKLEDSAVYLCASSLTGQGARRGNTEAFFGQGTRLTVV.

This chain links TRBV10-1 with TRBJ2-1, with 11 bases that match TRBD2. Per the germline V gene, CDR1 is WNHNN and CDR2 is SYGVQD (reference sequence). CDR3 length: 15 residues. The ends lost 5 bases at V and 6 bases at J; junction bases unmatched: 6. In DNA form, the CDR3 reads TGCGCCAGCAGTCATAGCGGGAGGGATAGCAATGAGCAGTTCTTC. Translated, it gives CASSHSGRDSNEQFF.

The chain links TRBV7-3 to TRBJ2-3; D uncertain. CDR1 and CDR2 (germline): SGHTA, FQGTGA. The CDR3 is 14 residues long. Trimming left V 4 bases short and J 2 bases short, with 10 bases between. CDR3 sequence (DNA): TGTGCCAGCAGCTCCGGGTTCTACACAGATACGCAGTATTTT. This sequence encodes CASSSGFYTDTQYF.

Ten or more counts support this clonotype. This chain links TRBV4-2 with TRBJ2-1; TRBD2 aligns across 11 bases. From germline, CDR1 is LGHNA and CDR2 YNFKEQ. The J segment lost 5 bases and the V segment lost 6 bases, leaving 3 bases of the junction unmatched. CDR3 length: 14 residues. CDR3 sequence reads: CASRTSGKDNEQFF. CDR3 DNA: TGTGCCAGCAGGACTAGCGGGAAAGACAATGAGCAGTTCTTC.

This clonotype was counted many times. This chain uses TRBV20-1 with TRBJ2-7; 11 bases agree with TRBD1. From germline, CDR1 is DFQATT and CDR2 SNEGSKA (reference sequence). V lost 2 bases to trimming and J lost 2 bases; unmatched junction nucleotides: 2. CDR3 size: 14 residues. The CDR3 DNA reads TGCAGTGCTAGAACGGGACAGGGGGCCTACGAGCAGTACTTC. It specifies CSARTGQGAYEQYF.

This clonotype was counted at least ten times. The chain combines TRBV2 with TRBJ2-2; D is uncertain. The CDR3 is 13 amino acids. Trimming stripped 7 bases from V and 3 bases from J, with 9 bases between. CDR1 and CDR2 (germline): SNHLY, FYNNEI. The CDR3: CASTREDTGELFF. The CDR3 DNA reads TGTGCCAGCACCAGAGAGGACACCGGGGAGCTGTTTTTT.

The chain combines TRBV5-1 with TRBJ2-5; 14 bases are a match to TRBD2. V trimming: 4 bases; J trimming: 3 bases; junction bases outside the gene matches: 5. The CDR3 totals 16 residues. Germline loops: CDR1 SGHRS, CDR2 YFSETQ. As DNA, the CDR3 is TGCGCCAGCAGCGCCGGACTAGCGGGAGGAGAAGAGACCCAGTACTTC. Its protein is CASSAGLAGGEETQYF.

This clonotype appeared a few times. The rearrangement links TRBV15 to TRBJ2-3, with 8 bases aligning to TRBD2. This CDR3 comprises 18 residues. Germline V gives CDR1 LNHNV, CDR2 YYDKDF (reference sequence). V shed 0 bases and J 2 bases; nucleotides not matched to a gene: 10. The CDR3 nucleotides read TGTGCCACCAGCAGAGATGTGGGGGCGGGAGGCGACACAGATACGCAGTATTTT. It specifies CATSRDVGAGGDTDTQYF.

This chain uses TRBV20-1 with TRBJ1-1; D may be TRBD1 (6 bases). The germline gives CDR1 DFQATT, CDR2 SNEGSKA (reference sequence). This CDR3 has 13 amino acids. Trimming took off 2 bases at V and 4 bases at J, with 11 bases between the two ends. CDR3: CSARIQGGTEAFF. In DNA, the CDR3 is TGCAGTGCTAGAATACAGGGAGGCACTGAAGCTTTCTTT.

This clonotype was counted only a few times. The CDR3 nucleotides are TGTGCCAGTAACATTCCGGGACAGGACTATGGCTACACCTTC. Translation: CASNIPGQDYGYTF. The V gene is TRBV19, the J gene TRBJ1-2, with 8 bases fitting TRBD1. V lost 7 bases, J lost 3 bases, and 7 bases stayed unmatched. Germline CDR1 LNHDA, CDR2 SQIVND (reference sequence). The CDR3 length is 14 residues.

This chain connects TRBV5-4 to TRBJ1-2; possible D gene TRBD1, 6 bases. The CDR3 is made up of 15 amino acids. CDR1 and CDR2 (germline): SGHNT, YYREEE (reference sequence). The germline V and J ends were trimmed by 5 bases and 4 bases, with 18 bases remaining between them. CDR3: CASRLNWQGSYGYTF. The CDR3, as DNA: TGTGCCAGCAGACTGAACTGGCAGGGGAGCTATGGCTACACCTTC. Full variable domain (rest looked up from reference TRBV5-4 and TRBJ1-2): ETGVTQSPTHLIKTRGQQVTLRCSSQSGHNTVSWYQQALGQGPQFIFQYYREEENGRGNFPPRFSGLQFPNYSSELNVNALELDDSALYLCASRLNWQGSYGYTFGSGTRLTVV.

This rearrangement joins TRBV3-1 to TRBJ2-2, with D perhaps TRBD1 (7 bases). The V gene lost 1 base and the J gene lost 6 bases, with 15 bases spanning the gap. In germline, CDR1 is LGHDT, CDR2 YNNKEL (reference sequence). This CDR3 spans 16 amino acids. In DNA form, the CDR3 reads TGTGCCAGCAGCCAAGCGGTCAGGGGGGCGTCCGGGGAGCTGTTTTTT. Translated, it gives CASSQAVRGASGELFF.

This clonotype has ten or more counts. The J gene is TRBJ1-2, the V gene TRBV7-9; a possible D gene is TRBD1 (5 bases). Germline loops: CDR1 SEHNR, CDR2 FQNEAQ (reference sequence). The CDR3 loop spans 13 amino acids. The ends were cut back, 3 bases at V and 4 bases at J, with 9 bases in the middle. The CDR3 spells CASSFQGTYGYTF. The CDR3 nucleotides read TGTGCCAGCAGCTTTCAGGGTACCTATGGCTACACCTTC.

DNA of the CDR3: TGCGCCAGCAGTGAGTCAAGGACAGGGAGGAACATTCAGTACTTC. Encoded protein: CASSESRTGRNIQYF. This chain joins TRBV10-2 and TRBJ2-4; TRBD1 matches 8 bases. The V and J ends lost 0 bases and 7 bases, in that order; junction bases with no gene match: 5. Germline V gene lookup returns CDR1 WSHSY and CDR2 SAAADI. The CDR3 spans 15 residues.

This clonotype was recorded at least ten times. The V and J genes are TRBV5-6 and TRBJ2-7; D might be TRBD2 (6 bases). CDR3 length: 13 amino acids. Germline V gene lookup returns CDR1 SGHDT and CDR2 YYEEEE. V was trimmed by 2 bases and J by 5 bases, leaving 11 bases between them. The CDR3 protein is CASSFPSGDEQYF. CDR3 nucleotides: TGTGCCAGCAGCTTTCCCTCGGGGGACGAGCAGTACTTC. The variable domain in full, completed from reference TRBV5-6 and TRBJ2-7, reads DAGVTQSPTHLIKTRGQQVTLRCSPKSGHDTVSWYQQALGQGPQFIFQYYEEEERQRGNFPDRFSGHQFPNYSSELNVNALLLGDSALYLCASSFPSGDEQYFGPGTRLTVT.

This sequence joins TRBV4-3 and TRBJ1-5; D call uncertain. Germline assignment: CDR1 LGHNA and CDR2 YSLEER. V was pared by 0 bases and J by 0 bases, with 3 bases between. The CDR3 loop spans 14 amino acids. CDR3 DNA sequence: TGCGCCAGCAGCCAAGACGGTAGCAATCAGCCCCAGCATTTT. Protein sequence: CASSQDGSNQPQHF.

Note on this clonotype: A much more abundant neighbour one base away suggests this may be a read error. This chain connects TRBV24-1 to TRBJ2-5; D gene ambiguous. Trimming stripped 11 bases from V and 5 bases from J, with 2 bases between. Germline assignment: CDR1 KGHDR and CDR2 SFDVKD. CDR3 length: 8 residues. The DNA of the CDR3 is TGTGCCATGGAGACCCAGTACTTC. It encodes CAMETQYF.

This clonotype was observed a few times. V is TRBV13 and J is TRBJ2-2; 11 bases align to TRBD2. Germline V CDR1 and CDR2: PRHDT, FYEKMQ (reference sequence). The J segment lost 4 bases and the V segment lost 5 bases, leaving 9 bases of the junction unmatched. This CDR3 is built from 17 residues. CDR3 sequence: CASSPNSGRDGTGELFF. CDR3 in DNA: TGTGCCAGCAGCCCAAATAGCGGGAGGGACGGCACCGGGGAGCTGTTTTTT.

Points on this clonotype: A read error may produce the germline difference seen at one junction end. The chain joins TRBV6-6 to TRBJ1-1, with D maybe TRBD1 (6 bases). The CDR3 loop spans 14 amino acids. CDR1 is MNHNY, CDR2 SVGAGI, per germline (reference sequence). Here the CDR3 DNA reads TGTGCCAGCACCACCCCAGGGTCCAGGACAGAAGTTTTCTTT. Encoded protein: CASTTPGSRTEVFF.

This clonotype has ten or more counts. V is TRBV20-1 and J is TRBJ2-7, with 12 bases matching TRBD1. The CDR3 runs 13 residues. The germline CDR1 and CDR2 sequences are DFQATT and SNEGSKA (reference sequence). The J segment lost 3 bases and the V segment lost 6 bases, leaving 3 bases of the junction unmatched. CDR3 sequence (DNA): TGCAGTGCAAGGGACAGGGGGCGCTACGAGCAGTACTTC. Protein sequence: CSARDRGRYEQYF.

The chain uses TRBV5-4 and TRBJ2-1; 7 bases align to TRBD2. Germline-derived CDR1 and CDR2 are SGHNT and YYREEE (reference sequence). This CDR3 is 17 amino acids long. The junction had 6 bases not matched to a gene; V was cut back by 0 bases and J by 0 bases. The CDR3 here is CASSLGLALSSYNEQFF. CDR3 bases: TGTGCCAGCAGCTTGGGACTAGCATTAAGCTCCTACAATGAGCAGTTCTTC. Complete variable domain (other parts from reference TRBV5-4 and TRBJ2-1): ETGVTQSPTHLIKTRGQQVTLRCSSQSGHNTVSWYQQALGQGPQFIFQYYREEENGRGNFPPRFSGLQFPNYSSELNVNALELDDSALYLCASSLGLALSSYNEQFFGPGTRLTVL.

J is TRBJ2-7 and V is TRBV27, with no clear D. V shed 8 bases and J shed 1 base, with 6 bases lying between them. The CDR3 is made up of 11 amino acids. Germline V gene sequence: CDR1 MNHEY, CDR2 SMNVEV (reference sequence). The CDR3 DNA reads as TGTGCCAGCTTGAGTTCCTACGAGCAGTACTTC. It encodes CASLSSYEQYF.

The gene calls are TRBV20-1 and TRBJ2-3, with 7 bases lining up with TRBD1. The J segment lost 5 bases and the V segment lost 1 base, leaving 6 bases of the junction unmatched. There are 14 residues in the CDR3. Germline CDR1 DFQATT, CDR2 SNEGSKA (reference sequence). In DNA form, the CDR3 reads TGCAGTGCTAGAGCCCCGACAGGGCGAGATACGCAGTATTTT. Protein: CSARAPTGRDTQYF.

This CDR3 reads CASWDSRGAWTEAFF. CDR3 DNA sequence: TGTGCCAGCTGGGATTCCAGGGGTGCGTGGACTGAAGCTTTCTTT. The chain combines TRBV6-6 with TRBJ1-1; D is possibly TRBD1 (6 bases). Trimming removed 8 bases from V and 5 bases from J, with 21 bases in between. This CDR3 spans 15 amino acids. Per germline, CDR1 MNHNY and CDR2 SVGAGI (reference sequence).